The text below deals with one T cell receptor beta chain. The antigen is not known. In nominal health when sampled, donors likely had unrecorded immune exposures nonetheless. This sample was taken from a study of cytomegalovirus exposure and HLA in healthy donors. Study-level findings and limits: Reported findings show TCR beta sequences accurately forecast HLA-A and HLA-B alleles in most subjects. An Asian-associated ancestry cluster reportedly showed fewer N-insertions than the roughly 700-donor mean in a later analysis.

In the PCR, 60 Vbeta and 13 Jbeta primers were used. Profiling relied on immunoSEQ multiplex PCR, and the TCRdb table lists in-frame clones only, not all of them. The sample has just under 95,000 clones, under 80% seen once. The CDR3 has 16 residues. J was trimmed by 1 base and V by 0 bases; bases with no gene match: 4. In germline, CDR1 is SGHRS, CDR2 YFSETQ. This chain connects TRBV5-1 to TRBJ2-3; TRBD1 aligns across 8 bases. The sequenced material came from PBMCs. The TCR originated in a man over 45 in good health and CMV-seropositive. The CDR3 DNA reads as TGCGCCAGCAGCTTGGGTACAGGGGGTCGCACAGATACGCAGTATTTT. Its protein product is CASSLGTGGRTDTQYF.